What follows are 9 T cell receptor beta chains derived from one specimen sequenced in a study of blood T cell repertoires in COVID-19. Assay used: immunoSEQ multiplex PCR; TCRdb lists only in-frame clones, some missing. The sample holds about 200,000 clones, almost 85% seen once. The sample was peripheral blood. Receptors originate from a human donor with acute or convalescent COVID-19. The donor label of this sample is uncertain.

The chain recombines TRBV15 with TRBJ1-6; D is unresolved. V gave up 0 bases and J gave up 5 bases, with 5 bases separating them. CDR3 length: 14 residues. Germline CDR1 reads LNHNV; CDR2 reads YYDKDF (reference sequence). The CDR3 bases are TGTGCCACCAGCAGAGATCGAGATAATTCACCCCTCCACTTT. Translation: CATSRDRDNSPLHF.

This clone was observed a handful of times. This chain links TRBV9 with TRBJ2-1; 11 positions match TRBD2. The trim removed 5 bases at V and 4 bases at J, leaving 11 bases unmatched. The CDR3 extends over 17 amino acids. Germline lookup yields CDR1 SGDLS and CDR2 YYNGEE. CDR3: CASSVALAGVGYNEQFF. DNA of the CDR3: TGTGCCAGCAGTGTCGCACTAGCGGGAGTTGGGTACAATGAGCAGTTCTTC.

The chain combines TRBV28 with TRBJ1-2; tentative D call: TRBD1 (6 bases). With 4 bases removed from V and 8 bases from J, the gap between germline ends came to 14 bases. The germline gives CDR1 MDHEN, CDR2 SYDVKM. CDR3 length: 13 amino acids. CDR3 loop: CASSSSTGTGYTF. Here the CDR3 DNA reads TGTGCCAGCAGTTCTTCAACAGGGACAGGCTACACCTTC.

The rearrangement uses TRBV18 and TRBJ2-1, with a tentative D call TRBD1 (6 bases). The CDR3 runs to 16 residues. Germline V lookup: CDR1 KGHSH, CDR2 LQKENI. Trimming shortened V by 4 bases and J by 0 bases, and 13 bases separated the two germline ends. Written as DNA, the CDR3 is TGTGCCAGCTCACAGCAACAGGGCAGCTCCTACAATGAGCAGTTCTTC. Amino acid sequence: CASSQQQGSSYNEQFF.

This clone occurred a few times. The chain employs TRBV10-1 and TRBJ2-5, with D perhaps matching TRBD2 (6 bases). V lost 3 bases and J 5 bases, leaving 10 bases between the germline ends. From germline, CDR1 is WNHNN and CDR2 SYGVQD (reference sequence). The CDR3 covers 13 residues. CDR3 residues: CASSDVGGETQYF. The CDR3 DNA follows: TGCGCCAGCAGTGATGTGGGAGGCGAGACCCAGTACTTC.

J is TRBJ1-6 and V is TRBV6-5; 7 bases are a match to TRBD1. Per the germline V gene, CDR1 is MNHEY and CDR2 is SVGAGI. The CDR3 spans 16 residues. The V and J ends lost 2 bases and 7 bases, in that order; junction bases with no gene match: 8. As DNA, the CDR3 is TGTGCCAGCAGTTACGCATTAGACAGGGCGAATTCACCCCTCCACTTT. The encoded protein is CASSYALDRANSPLHF.

The chain carries TRBV5-1 and TRBJ1-1, with D uncertain. CDR1 and CDR2 (germline): SGHRS, YFSETQ. V lost 5 bases to trimming and J lost 2 bases, with 4 bases between them. CDR3 length: 11 residues. The CDR3 loop is CASSLNTEAFF. In DNA form, the CDR3 reads TGCGCCAGCAGTCTAAACACTGAAGCTTTCTTT.

In its sample, this clone was seen once. The J gene is TRBJ1-2, the V gene TRBV2; no definite D call. This CDR3 region has 13 residues. The germline gives CDR1 SNHLY, CDR2 FYNNEI. The V gene lost 4 bases and the J gene lost 2 bases, with 8 bases spanning the gap. The CDR3 coding sequence is TGTGCCAGCAGTGTCACAGAAAACTATGGCTACACCTTC. Protein sequence: CASSVTENYGYTF.

J is TRBJ1-1 and V is TRBV18, with a tentative D call TRBD1 (5 bases). This CDR3 region has 14 residues. Per germline, CDR1 KGHSH and CDR2 LQKENI. Trimming shortened V by 3 bases and J by 6 bases, and 14 bases separated the two germline ends. CDR3 in DNA: TGTGCCAGCTCACCCGTGACAGATAGTCCTGAAGCTTTCTTT. This encodes CASSPVTDSPEAFF.